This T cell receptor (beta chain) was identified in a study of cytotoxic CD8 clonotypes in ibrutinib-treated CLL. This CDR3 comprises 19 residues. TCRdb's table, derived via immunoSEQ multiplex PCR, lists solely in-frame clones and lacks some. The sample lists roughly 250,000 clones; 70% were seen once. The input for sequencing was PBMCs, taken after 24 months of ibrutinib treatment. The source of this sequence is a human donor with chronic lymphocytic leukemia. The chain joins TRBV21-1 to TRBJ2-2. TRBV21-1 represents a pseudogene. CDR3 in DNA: TGTGCCAGCAGCAACCAAGGGACGCAGCGAGGGACGAACACCGGGGAGCTGTTTTTT. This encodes CASSNQGTQRGTNTGELFF.